This passage covers 5 T cell receptor beta chains from one sample sequenced in a study of T cells expressing NK-cell markers. From its re-call of the 5' RACE reads, TCRdb lists each CDR3 protein once, without DNA. The ten top clones account for 3% to 4.5%, within a sample of about 540,000 distinct CDR3 sequences. What was sequenced was blood T cells: a sorted CD56 or NKG2C T cell subset, CD4+ or CD8+ T cells, or bulk PBMC T cells (not recorded which). The receptors come from a man younger than 35 in good health.

The V gene is TRBV7-6, the J gene TRBJ2-3; no DNA is available, so the TRBD1 call from TCRdb remains unchecked. CDR1 and CDR2 from the germline V gene are SGHVS and FNYEAQ. The CDR3 sequence is 14 residues long. CDR3 amino acids: CASSPTGARDTQYF.

This sequence joins TRBV14 and TRBJ2-3. Per germline, CDR1 SGHDN and CDR2 FVKESK. This CDR3 is built from 16 residues. The CDR3 loop reads CASSQDLSHTTDTQYF. The full variable domain, completed using reference TRBV14 and TRBJ2-3, is EAGVTQFPSHSVIEKGQTVTLRCDPISGHDNLYWYRRVMGKEIKFLLHFVKESKQDESGMPNNRFLAERTGGTYSTLKVQPAELEDSGVYFCASSQDLSHTTDTQYFGPGTRLTVL.

The chain is built from TRBV5-8 and TRBJ2-5; the D call of TRBD2 rests on TCRdb alone, since no DNA is present to check it. Germline CDR1 reads SGHTS; CDR2 reads YDEGEE. The CDR3 contains 15 residues. This CDR3 is CASSKGTSGRETQYF.

The chain employs TRBV4-3 and TRBJ1-6; the D call from TCRdb, TRBD1, cannot be confirmed without DNA. The germline CDR1 and CDR2 sequences are LGHNA and YSLEER. The length of the CDR3 is 15 residues. CDR3 loop: CASSPSTGFGSPLHF.

The rearrangement uses TRBV29-1 and TRBJ2-7; TCRdb's D gene call, TRBD1, goes unchecked for lack of DNA. In germline, CDR1 is SQVTM, CDR2 ANQGSEA. The CDR3 is 15 amino acids. CDR3 region: CSVEDLGRGHGEQYF.